This TCR beta chain derives from a study of Graves' ophthalmopathy and Graves' hyperthyroidism. Researchers classed hyperthyroidism as stable given no ophthalmopathy within 18 months of follow-up. The CDR3 is 15 residues long. Trimming took 6 bases from V and 0 from J; bases not matched to a gene: 7. Germline values: CDR1 LGHNT, CDR2 FRNRAP. RNA transcripts yielded amplified TCR beta CDR3 regions. Investigators did first-round RT-PCR with HTBI primers, then second-round multiplex PCR. TCRdb processed the multiplex PCR reads anew with MiXCR; each CDR3 protein has one entry. The sample lists hundreds of thousands of distinct CDR3 sequences, around a fifth occurring once.

The sequenced material came from peripheral blood. J is TRBJ1-1 and V is TRBV12-5, with 7 bases aligning to TRBD1. This TCR was recovered from a woman between 18 and 29 years old with stable Graves' hyperthyroidism. Some clones in this sample may be carry-over from other donors' samples. The CDR3: CASGDRGPMNTEAFF. The CDR3 DNA is TGTGCTAGTGGAGATAGGGGGCCTATGAACACTGAAGCTTTCTTT.